The next 2 T cell receptor beta chains were all read from a single sample in a study of T cell responses to AZD1222 COVID-19 vaccine. Generated by immunoSEQ multiplex PCR, the TCRdb table keeps only in-frame clones and is missing some. This sample carries about 100,000 clones, roughly 86% of them seen once, and the ten largest clones take less than 4%. The starting material was peripheral blood, obtained 28 days after the second dose of the MenACWY control vaccine. All receptors derive from an adult who received the MenACWY meningococcal vaccine as a control.

This clone was seen more than once but under ten times. The chain carries TRBV29-1 and TRBJ2-1; D is perhaps TRBD1 (6 bases). The CDR3 extends over 13 amino acids. The germline CDR1 and CDR2 sequences are SQVTM and ANQGSEA. V was pared by 7 bases and J by 5 bases, with 15 bases between. DNA for the CDR3: TGCAGCGCCGAAAGGACAGACAACAATGAGCAGTTCTTC. Protein product: CSAERTDNNEQFF.

The chain joins TRBV5-6 to TRBJ2-7; 13 bases line up with TRBD2. The CDR3 covers 16 residues. V lost 4 bases and J lost 4; bases outside the gene matches: 8. Germline-derived CDR1 and CDR2 are SGHDT and YYEEEE. The CDR3 coding sequence is TGTGCCAGCAGCATGACTAGCGGGGGGCTCCAATACGAGCAGTACTTC. Translated, it gives CASSMTSGGLQYEQYF.